The T cell receptor (beta chain) under discussion was sequenced for a study of blood T cell repertoires in COVID-19. Enrollees, about 18 to 89 years old, lived in approximately 24 US areas. Germline loops: CDR1 SGHTA, CDR2 FQGNSA. This CDR3 contains 15 residues. V was clipped by 5 bases and J by 9 bases; unmatched bases: 7. Repertoires were generated with immunoSEQ multiplex PCR, while TCRdb's copy carries only in-frame clones and drops some. Of approximately 210,000 clones in the sample, approximately 80% were seen once. The chain joins TRBV7-2 to TRBJ2-1; TRBD2 agrees at 13 bases. Sequenced: PBMCs or T cells enriched from blood (not recorded which). The TCR sequence derives from a man aged 35-49 years who had recovered from COVID-19. The CDR3 sequence: CASSLGLAGDGEQFF. DNA of the CDR3: TGTGCCAGCAGCCTAGGACTAGCGGGAGATGGTGAGCAGTTCTTC.